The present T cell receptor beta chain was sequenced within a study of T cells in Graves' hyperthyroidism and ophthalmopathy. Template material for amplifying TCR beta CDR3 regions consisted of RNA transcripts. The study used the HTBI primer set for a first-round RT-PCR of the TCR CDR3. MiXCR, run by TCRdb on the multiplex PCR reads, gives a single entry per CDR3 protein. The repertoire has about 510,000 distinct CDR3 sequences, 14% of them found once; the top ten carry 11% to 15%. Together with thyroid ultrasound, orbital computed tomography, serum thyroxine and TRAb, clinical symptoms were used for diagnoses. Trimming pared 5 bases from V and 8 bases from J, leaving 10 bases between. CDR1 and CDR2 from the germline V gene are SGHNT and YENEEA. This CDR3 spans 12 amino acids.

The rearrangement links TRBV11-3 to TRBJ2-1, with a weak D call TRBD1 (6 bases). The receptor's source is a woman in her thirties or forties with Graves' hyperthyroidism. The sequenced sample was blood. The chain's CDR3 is CASSQQGYEQFF. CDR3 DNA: TGTGCCAGCAGCCAACAGGGTTATGAGCAGTTCTTC.